The rows below give T cell receptor beta chains drawn from one sample of a study of early T cells in non-severe SARS-CoV-2 infection. TCRdb independently ran MiXCR on the 5' RACE reads; one entry per CDR3 protein. The top ten hold nearly 4% of the sample, which has under 85,000 distinct CDR3 sequences, roughly 15% seen once. The sequencing here drew on whole blood, taken at baseline. The receptors here all came from an adult who was a healthcare worker with PCR-confirmed SARS-CoV-2 infection or an uninfected control (not recorded which). Each CDR3 is given with its conserved first and last residue. The order of the fields is clone size, D gene, V gene, J gene, CDR3 protein, CDR3 DNA. The D gene is left open where the match is weak. Clone size appears in some rows only: once, few, many, or a class for an expanded clone.

few	NA	TRBV19	TRBJ1-4	CASSIARLEDEKLFF	TGTGCCAGTAGTATTGCCCGGCTTGAGGATGAAAAACTGTTTTTT
many	TRBD2	TRBV20-1	TRBJ2-4	CSASPALGLAGGIQYF	TGCAGTGCTAGCCCCGCTTTGGGACTAGCGGGAGGCATTCAGTACTTC
few	TRBD2	TRBV7-2	TRBJ2-5	CGTSGYAETQYF	TGTGGGACTAGCGGCTATGCAGAGACCCAGTACTTC
NA	TRBD1	TRBV18	TRBJ1-1	CASSPQGAGAFF	TGTGCCAGCTCACCTCAGGGGGCCGGTGCTTTCTTT
few	NA	TRBV3-1	TRBJ2-3	CASSRLRRDTQYF	TGTGCCAGCAGCCGGCTTAGGAGAGATACGCAGTATTTT
NA	NA	TRBV20-1	TRBJ2-7	CSAILGGPSEQYF	TGCAGTGCTATCCTCGGGGGGCCTTCCGAGCAGTACTTC
NA	TRBD2	TRBV24-1	TRBJ2-1	CATSDTRGTSGRRTYNEQFF	TGTGCCACCAGTGATACCCGAGGGACTAGCGGGAGAAGGACCTACAATGAGCAGTTCTTC
NA	NA	TRBV2	TRBJ1-1	CASITESGPIEAFF	TGTGCCAGCATTACCGAGAGCGGGCCGATTGAAGCTTTCTTT
NA	NA	TRBV28	TRBJ2-7	CASSLWGIGLVAF	TGTGCCAGCAGTTTATGGGGCATAGGCCTTGTGGCCTTC
few	NA	TRBV18	TRBJ2-3	CASSPPPATRTDTQYF	TGTGCCAGCTCACCACCTCCCGCGACCCGCACAGATACGCAGTATTTT
NA	NA	TRBV7-9	TRBJ2-7	CASSAPTGTPYEQYF	TGTGCCAGCAGCGCTCCTACAGGGACCCCCTACGAGCAGTACTTC
many	TRBD2	TRBV6-6	TRBJ2-5	CASSYPGLAGDPWETQYF	TGTGCCAGCAGTTACCCCGGACTAGCGGGAGACCCCTGGGAGACCCAGTACTTC
many	NA	TRBV7-6	TRBJ2-2	CASSSQDLGELFF	TGTGCCAGCAGCTCGCAGGACCTGGGGGAGCTGTTTTTT
NA	NA	TRBV7-9	TRBJ2-1	CASSLVGAYNEQFF	TGTGCCAGCAGCTTAGTTGGGGCCTACAATGAGCAGTTCTTC
NA	TRBD1	TRBV14	TRBJ2-7	CASSQVIGDRGEEQYF	TGTGCCAGCAGCCAAGTGATTGGAGACAGGGGAGAAGAGCAGTACTTC
NA	NA	TRBV7-2	TRBJ2-7	CASSLAASFSYQQYF	TGTGCCAGCAGCTTAGCGGCTAGCTTTTCCTACCAGCAGTACTTC
NA	TRBD2	TRBV5-1	TRBJ2-3	CASSLGLAKDTQYF	TGCGCCAGCAGCTTGGGACTAGCAAAAGATACGCAGTATTTT
NA	NA	TRBV7-2	TRBJ2-7	CASSRGMNSYEQYF	TGTGCCAGCAGCCGCGGGATGAATTCCTACGAGCAGTACTTC